One sample yielded the 6 T cell receptor beta chains listed below, sequenced in a study of OX40 agonist ivuxolimab in advanced cancers. Assay: immunoSEQ multiplex PCR; the TCRdb copy retains only in-frame clones and omits some. The data contain 35,000 to 45,000 clones, over 75% of them seen just once; the ten biggest clones take up roughly 25%. The source material was CD4+ or CD8+ T cells sorted from blood, sampled in a trial of the OX40 agonist ivuxolimab. These receptors were obtained from an adult with an advanced solid tumor such as melanoma, head and neck, liver or kidney cancer.

This clone has more than one count but fewer than ten. CDR3 nucleotide sequence: TGTGCCAGCAGTGAATGGGAACCCCTCCACTTT. It yields the protein CASSEWEPLHF. The V call is TRBV6-1, the J call TRBJ1-6; no firm D call. The V gene's germline CDR1 is MNHNS and CDR2 SASEGT. Trimming took off 2 bases at V and 12 bases at J, with 5 bases between the two ends. The CDR3 is 11 residues long.

This chain uses TRBV14 with TRBJ2-5, with 10 positions matching TRBD1. The CDR3 spans 16 residues. Germline V gives CDR1 SGHDN, CDR2 FVKESK. V was pared by 1 base and J by 3 bases, with 5 bases of the junction left unmatched. As DNA, the CDR3 is TGTGCCAGCAGCCAAGGTCCCGGGACAGGGGAAGAGACCCAGTACTTC. Translating it yields CASSQGPGTGEETQYF.

CDR3 DNA: TGTGCCAGCAGTCCCAGGGGGGCTCAGGGCGAGCAGTACTTC. It translates to CASSPRGAQGEQYF. The chain employs TRBV27 and TRBJ2-7, with a possible D match to TRBD1 (7 bases). CDR3 length equals 14 residues. Germline V gives CDR1 MNHEY, CDR2 SMNVEV (reference sequence). Trimming stripped 5 bases from V and 6 bases from J, with 17 bases between.

In this sample, this clone turned up once. CDR3 DNA sequence: TGCAGCGTTGAATCCAGGAACCCCTACGAGCAGTACTTC. As protein: CSVESRNPYEQYF. The chain is built from TRBV29-1 and TRBJ2-7; D remains ambiguous. CDR1 and CDR2 (germline): SQVTM, ANQGSEA. This CDR3 has 13 residues. V gave up 2 bases and J gave up 2 bases, with 10 bases separating them.

The V call is TRBV27, the J call TRBJ2-1; D gene ambiguous. Germline CDR1 reads MNHEY; CDR2 reads SMNVEV (reference sequence). There are 14 residues in the CDR3. Trimming left V 1 base short and J 4 bases short, with 8 bases between. CDR3 region: CASSLLAVYNEQFF. CDR3 bases: TGTGCCAGCAGTTTATTGGCCGTATACAATGAGCAGTTCTTC.

This sequence joins TRBV7-2 and TRBJ2-1, with TRBD2 as a possible D gene (5 bases). Germline V gene lookup returns CDR1 SGHTA and CDR2 FQGNSA. The ends were cut back, 5 bases at V and 0 bases at J, with 14 bases in the middle. The CDR3 covers 16 residues. The CDR3 reads CASSHPPGISYNEQFF. The CDR3 DNA reads TGTGCCAGCAGCCACCCCCCGGGGATCTCCTACAATGAGCAGTTCTTC.